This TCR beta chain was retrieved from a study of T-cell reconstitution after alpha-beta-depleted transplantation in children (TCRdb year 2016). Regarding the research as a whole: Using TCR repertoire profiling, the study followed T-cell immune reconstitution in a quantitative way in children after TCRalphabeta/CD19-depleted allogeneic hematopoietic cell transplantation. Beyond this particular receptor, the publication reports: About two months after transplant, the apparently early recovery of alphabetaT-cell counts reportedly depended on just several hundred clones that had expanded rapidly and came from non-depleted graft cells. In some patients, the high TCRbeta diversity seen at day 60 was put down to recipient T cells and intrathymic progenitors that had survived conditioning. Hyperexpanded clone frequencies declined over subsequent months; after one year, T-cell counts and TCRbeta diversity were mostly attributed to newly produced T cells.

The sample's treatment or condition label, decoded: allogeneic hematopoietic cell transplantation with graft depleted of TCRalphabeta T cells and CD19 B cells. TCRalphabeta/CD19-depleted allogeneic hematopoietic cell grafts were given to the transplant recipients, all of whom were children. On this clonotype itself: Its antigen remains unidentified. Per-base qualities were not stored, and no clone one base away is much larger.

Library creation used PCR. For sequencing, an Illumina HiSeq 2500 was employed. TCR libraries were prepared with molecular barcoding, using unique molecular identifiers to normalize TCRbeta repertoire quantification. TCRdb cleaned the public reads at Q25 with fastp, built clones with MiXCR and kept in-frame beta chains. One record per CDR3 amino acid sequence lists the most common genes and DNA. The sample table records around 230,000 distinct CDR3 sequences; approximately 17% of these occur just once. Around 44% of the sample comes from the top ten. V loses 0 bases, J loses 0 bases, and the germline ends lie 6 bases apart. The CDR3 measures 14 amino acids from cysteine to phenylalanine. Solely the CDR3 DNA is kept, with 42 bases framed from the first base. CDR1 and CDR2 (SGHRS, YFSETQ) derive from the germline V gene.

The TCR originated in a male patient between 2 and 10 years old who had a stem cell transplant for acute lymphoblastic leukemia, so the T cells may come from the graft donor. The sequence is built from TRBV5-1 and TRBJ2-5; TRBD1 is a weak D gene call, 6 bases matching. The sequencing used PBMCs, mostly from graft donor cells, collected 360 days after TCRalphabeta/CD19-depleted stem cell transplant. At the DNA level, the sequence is TGCGCCAGCAGCTTGGGGGACAACCAAGAGACCCAGTACTTC. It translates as CASSLGDNQETQYF.